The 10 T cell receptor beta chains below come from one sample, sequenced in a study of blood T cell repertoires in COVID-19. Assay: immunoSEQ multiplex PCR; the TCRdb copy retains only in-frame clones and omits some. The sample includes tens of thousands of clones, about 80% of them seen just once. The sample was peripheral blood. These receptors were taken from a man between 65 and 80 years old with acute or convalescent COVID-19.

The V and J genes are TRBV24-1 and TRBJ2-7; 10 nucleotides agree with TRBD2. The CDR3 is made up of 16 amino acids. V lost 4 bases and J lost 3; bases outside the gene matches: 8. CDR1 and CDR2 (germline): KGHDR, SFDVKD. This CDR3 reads CATSDAGLAEDYEQYF. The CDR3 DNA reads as TGTGCCACCAGTGACGCTGGACTAGCGGAGGACTACGAGCAGTACTTC.

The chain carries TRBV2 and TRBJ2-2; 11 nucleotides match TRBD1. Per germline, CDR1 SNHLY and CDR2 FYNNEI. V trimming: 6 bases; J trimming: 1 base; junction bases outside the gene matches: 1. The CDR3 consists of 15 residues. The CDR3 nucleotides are TGTGCCAGCAGGGACAGGGGGCAGAACACCGGGGAGCTGTTTTTT. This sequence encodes CASRDRGQNTGELFF. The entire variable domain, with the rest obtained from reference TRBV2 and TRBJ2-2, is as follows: EPEVTQTPSHQVTQMGQEVILRCVPISNHLYFYWYRQILGQKVEFLVSFYNNEISEKSEIFDDQFSVERPDGSNFTLKIRSTKLEDSAMYFCASRDRGQNTGELFFGEGSRLTVL.

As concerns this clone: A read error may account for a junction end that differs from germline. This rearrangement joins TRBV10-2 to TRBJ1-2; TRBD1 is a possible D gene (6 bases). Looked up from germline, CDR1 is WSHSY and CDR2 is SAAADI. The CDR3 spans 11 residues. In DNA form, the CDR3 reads TGCGCCAGCAGTGAGTCGAGGGACACTAGCTTC. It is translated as CASSESRDTSF.

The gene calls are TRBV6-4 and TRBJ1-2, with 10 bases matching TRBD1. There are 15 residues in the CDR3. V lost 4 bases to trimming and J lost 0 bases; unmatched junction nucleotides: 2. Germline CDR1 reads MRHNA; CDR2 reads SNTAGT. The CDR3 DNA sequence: TGTGCCAGCAGTGTCGGGACAGGGGCTAACTATGGCTACACCTTC. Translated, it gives CASSVGTGANYGYTF.

The CDR3: CASSPLPDLGNYGYTF. As DNA, the CDR3 is TGTGCCAGCAGCCCCCTTCCGGACTTGGGCAACTATGGCTACACCTTC. The J gene is TRBJ1-2, the V gene TRBV3-1 (or the pseudogene TRBV3-2), with D unclear. CDR1 and CDR2 from the germline V gene are LGHDT and YNNKEL (reference sequence). The CDR3 totals 16 residues. The V end was cut by 4 bases, the J end by 2 bases, with 17 bases between.

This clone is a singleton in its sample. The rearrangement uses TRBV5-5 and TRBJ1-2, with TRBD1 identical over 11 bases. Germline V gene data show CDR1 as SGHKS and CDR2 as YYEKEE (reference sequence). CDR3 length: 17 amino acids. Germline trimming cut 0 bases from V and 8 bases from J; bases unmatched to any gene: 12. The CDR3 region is CASSLAAGTGGVGGYTF. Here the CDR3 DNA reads TGTGCCAGCAGCTTGGCCGCCGGGACAGGGGGAGTCGGAGGCTACACCTTC.

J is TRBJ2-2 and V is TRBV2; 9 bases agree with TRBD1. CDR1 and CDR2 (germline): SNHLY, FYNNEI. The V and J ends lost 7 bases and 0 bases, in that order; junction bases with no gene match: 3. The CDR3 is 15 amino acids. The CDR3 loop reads CASIGDRANTGELFF. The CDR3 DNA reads TGTGCCAGCATAGGGGACAGGGCGAACACCGGGGAGCTGTTTTTT.

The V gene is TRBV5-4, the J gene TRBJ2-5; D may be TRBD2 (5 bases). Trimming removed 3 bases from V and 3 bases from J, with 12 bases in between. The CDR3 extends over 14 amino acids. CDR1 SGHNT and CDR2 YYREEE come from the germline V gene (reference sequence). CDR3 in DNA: TGTGCCAGCAGCTCCGGAACTAGGGAAGAGACCCAGTACTTC. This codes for CASSSGTREETQYF.

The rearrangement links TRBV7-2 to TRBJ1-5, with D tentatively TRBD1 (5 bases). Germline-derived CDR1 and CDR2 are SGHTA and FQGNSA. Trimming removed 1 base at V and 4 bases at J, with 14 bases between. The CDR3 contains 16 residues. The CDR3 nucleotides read TGTGCCAGCAGCTTAGTAGGTAGCAGGGCAAATCAGCCCCAGCATTTT. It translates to CASSLVGSRANQPQHF.

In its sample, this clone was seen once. CDR3 protein: CASSLEASPLEDTQYF. The CDR3 DNA reads TGCGCCAGCAGCTTGGAGGCTAGTCCCCTTGAAGATACGCAGTATTTT. V usage is TRBV5-1 and J usage is TRBJ2-3; no reliable D call. Germline V lookup: CDR1 SGHRS, CDR2 YFSETQ. Trimming removed 0 bases from V and 5 bases from J, with 16 bases in between. The CDR3 is 16 residues long. Full variable domain (missing parts from reference TRBV5-1 and TRBJ2-3): KAGVTQTPRYLIKTRGQQVTLSCSPISGHRSVSWYQQTPGQGLQFLFEYFSETQRNKGNFPGRFSGRQFSNSRSEMNVSTLELGDSALYLCASSLEASPLEDTQYFGPGTRLTVL.